Below, 11 T cell receptor beta chains from the same sample are listed, as sequenced in a study of T cell repertoires in cytomegalovirus infection. TCRdb recomputed calls from the reads with MiXCR, one row per CDR3 protein. Here the sample spans 450,000 to 650,000 distinct CDR3 sequences, 26% being singletons. Sequencing was performed on PBMCs. All receptors come from a human donor in good health (CMV status not recorded). Some clones in this sample may be carry-over from other donors' samples.

The rearrangement links TRBV20-1 to TRBJ2-5; D perhaps matches TRBD1 (6 bases). Germline V CDR1 and CDR2: DFQATT, SNEGSKA (reference sequence). The CDR3 loop spans 16 amino acids. Between the trimmed V and J ends, which lost 0 bases and 0 bases, there was a span of 14 bases. CDR3 in DNA: TGCAGTGCTAGAGAACATACAGGGACGTACCAAGAGACCCAGTACTTC. This encodes CSAREHTGTYQETQYF.

This clonotype was recorded at least ten times. For the CDR3, the DNA is TGTGCCAGCAGTTTAGGGGACAGGGGAGCATTCACAGATACGCAGTATTTT. This gives the protein CASSLGDRGAFTDTQYF. V usage is TRBV28 and J usage is TRBJ2-3; 10 bases map to TRBD1. The V segment lost 2 bases and the J segment 2 bases; nucleotides outside the gene matches: 7. This CDR3 is built from 17 residues. Germline CDR1 MDHEN, CDR2 SYDVKM. Using reference TRBV28 and TRBJ2-3 for the parts outside the CDR3, the full variable domain is DVKVTQSSRYLVKRTGEKVFLECVQDMDHENMFWYRQDPGLGLRLIYFSYDVKMKEKGDIPEGYSVSREKKERFSLILESASTNQTSMYLCASSLGDRGAFTDTQYFGPGTRLTVL.

This chain uses TRBV6-2 or TRBV6-3 with TRBJ1-5; D may be TRBD1 (5 bases). The CDR3 runs 14 residues. CDR1 and CDR2 (germline): MNHEY, SVGEGT. Trimming took 4 bases from V and 0 from J, leaving 7 bases between them. The CDR3 coding sequence is TGTGCCAGCAGTTGGCAGGGTAGCAATCAGCCCCAGCATTTT. Translated: CASSWQGSNQPQHF.

This rearrangement joins TRBV10-2 to TRBJ2-1; 9 positions match TRBD2. V lost 4 bases to trimming and J lost 12 bases; unmatched junction nucleotides: 7. Germline V gene data show CDR1 as WSHSY and CDR2 as SAAADI. The CDR3 loop spans 13 amino acids. This chain's CDR3 is CASSVAGGARQFF. The CDR3 DNA is TGCGCCAGCAGTGTGGCGGGAGGGGCGAGGCAGTTCTTC.

V is TRBV19 and J is TRBJ2-3; possible D gene TRBD1, 7 bases. The CDR3 consists of 15 residues. In germline, CDR1 is LNHDA, CDR2 SQIVND (reference sequence). Trimming took off 7 bases at V and 11 bases at J, with 25 bases between the two ends. CDR3 in amino acids: CASTEGAGGIGRQYF. Written as DNA, the CDR3 is TGTGCCAGTACGGAGGGGGCGGGCGGTATTGGGAGGCAGTATTTT.

This clonotype was detected only a few times. This chain links TRBV7-2 with TRBJ2-1; 13 bases fit TRBD2. The CDR3 runs to 16 residues. Germline V gene data show CDR1 as SGHTA and CDR2 as FQGNSA. V lost 5 bases and J lost 2; bases outside the gene matches: 3. CDR3 sequence (DNA): TGTGCCAGCAGCATTGGGACTAGCGGGGCCTACAATGAGCAGTTCTTC. Residues: CASSIGTSGAYNEQFF.

This clonotype showed up just a few times. V is TRBV12-3 or TRBV12-4 and J is TRBJ1-1, with 9 bases that match TRBD1. The CDR3 contains 15 residues. The V gene end was trimmed by 6 bases and the J gene end by 5 bases; junction bases not matched to a gene: 10. The CDR3 loop is CASRFGTGRYTEAFF. In nucleotides, the CDR3 is TGTGCCAGCAGATTCGGGACAGGGCGATATACTGAAGCTTTCTTT.

The chain joins TRBV6-2 or TRBV6-3 to TRBJ2-1; D could derive from TRBD1 or TRBD2 (5 bases each). CDR3 length equals 11 residues. V shed 5 bases and J shed 12 bases, with 11 bases lying between them. Germline V lookup: CDR1 MNHEY, CDR2 SVGEGT. In nucleotides, the CDR3 is TGTGCCAGCAGTCACGGGACGCTGCAGTTCTTC. Translating it yields CASSHGTLQFF.

This clonotype was detected only a few times. The chain links TRBV14 to TRBJ2-5; D might be TRBD2 (5 bases). The CDR3 has 16 amino acids. CDR1 SGHDN and CDR2 FVKESK come from the germline V gene. V was clipped by 4 bases and J by 2 bases, with 17 bases between them. CDR3 DNA: TGTGCCAGCAGCCGAAGGCTCGGAGGTTGGCAAGAGACCCAGTACTTC. It is translated as CASSRRLGGWQETQYF.

The chain joins TRBV29-1 to TRBJ2-1; 11 bases agree with TRBD2. The CDR3 totals 17 residues. Germline values: CDR1 SQVTM, CDR2 ANQGSEA. J lost 4 bases, V lost 3 bases, and 11 bases had no gene match. The CDR3 region is CSVEGLAVHESYNEQFF. In nucleotides, the CDR3 is TGCAGCGTTGAGGGACTAGCGGTACACGAGTCTTACAATGAGCAGTTCTTC.

The chain recombines TRBV6-1 with TRBJ2-7; a possible D gene is TRBD2 (5 bases). With 1 base removed from V and 2 bases from J, the gap between germline ends came to 12 bases. Germline V gene data show CDR1 as MNHNS and CDR2 as SASEGT. CDR3 length: 15 amino acids. The CDR3 spells CASSEVAGSPYEQYV. As DNA, the CDR3 is TGTGCCAGCAGTGAAGTGGCGGGCAGCCCCTACGAGCAGTACGTC.